This note documents a single T cell receptor beta chain sequence. As yet, its antigen is unknown. This sample stems from a study of shared clonotypes between healthy human individuals. Across the study: Sampling drew on donors who were a couple of women and three men aged 18 to 49. General study findings and limits: Exclusively blood specimens were collected; tissue repertoires likely differ.

The method was immunoSEQ multiplex PCR; TCRdb's version includes in-frame clones alone and lacks a portion of them. The table has some 1,100,000 clones, about 84% seen once. Germline V gene sequence: CDR1 ENHRY, CDR2 SYGVKD. V was trimmed by 6 bases and J by 4 bases, leaving 21 bases between them. The CDR3 spans 16 residues. The chain recombines TRBV10-3 with TRBJ1-2; the D gene is possibly TRBD1 (6 bases). The sequence derives from a man younger than 35 in good health. Some clones in this sample may be carry-over from other donors' samples. Input material: memory CD4+ T cells from PBMCs. As to subset: CD45RA-negative fraction. CDR3 residues: CAIRWSAGANFYGYTF. DNA of the CDR3: TGTGCCATCAGATGGAGCGCAGGGGCCAATTTCTATGGCTACACCTTC.